The T cell receptor (beta chain) under discussion was sequenced for a study of blood T cell repertoires in COVID-19. Study as a whole: Italy, Spain and the United States were the sources of the convalescent and acute COVID-19 samples. T cells, B-cell-depleted T cells, or PBMCs supplied cDNA or gDNA.

The CDR3 sequence is 15 residues long. CDR1 is MNHEY and CDR2 is SVGAGI in the germline V gene. Trimming shortened V by 6 bases and J by 3 bases, and 18 bases separated the two germline ends. Under the authors' procedure: Amplification of reference gene primers was used by the study to estimate nucleated cell counts. Repertoires were generated with immunoSEQ multiplex PCR, while TCRdb's copy carries only in-frame clones and drops some. That table is the source of V, J and clone size, and D and trimming were worked out from the DNA. In the table there are about 140,000 clones, around 90% of which are singletons.

This sequence joins TRBV6-5 and TRBJ2-7, with D possibly matching TRBD1 (5 bases). This TCR was sampled from a man between 60 and 70 years old with active or convalescent COVID-19. The sample consisted of peripheral blood. The CDR3 is CASSLSRTPNYEQYF. The CDR3 bases are TGTGCCAGCAGCCTATCCCGGACACCGAACTACGAGCAGTACTTC.